This TCR beta chain was obtained from a study of primary melanoma T cells and metastatic recurrence (dated by TCRdb to 2020 to 2021). Describing the broader study: A total of about 200 primary melanomas made up the cohort, all of stage T2 to T4 and more than 1 mm thick. Progression-free survival was the clinical outcome compared against the T-cell fraction measured by TCR beta sequencing. Whether T-cell fraction and T-cell repertoire clonality in primary melanoma tumors predicted patient outcome was tested in the study. Histopathological grading of tumor-infiltrating lymphocytes was compared with the sequencing-derived T-cell fraction.

Overall study results and their limits: Progression-free survival was reportedly predicted by the tumor T-cell fraction independently of age, mitotic rate, ulceration and thickness. Reportedly, adding T-cell fraction to tumor thickness improved progression-free survival prediction more than adding any other histopathological variable did. An effective T-cell-mediated antitumor response in primary melanoma was presented by the authors only as a suggestion rather than as a demonstrated mechanism. A T-cell fraction greater than 20% appeared to be protective whatever the ulceration status, mitotic rate or nodal disease.

After removal of 5 bases from V and 4 bases from J, the junction retains 7 bases not matched to a gene. The CDR3 starts with the cysteine, ends with the phenylalanine, and has 15 residues. Only the CDR3 DNA stays, 45 bases, in frame from base 1. CDR1 and CDR2 (SGHNT, YENEEA) derive from the germline V gene. About this clone: Its cognate antigen has yet to be identified. No much larger clone exists at a distance of one base, and base qualities are not known.

Patients had primary melanoma that had been surgically resected and was considered potentially curable but at risk of metastatic recurrence. Receptors were amplified or captured by the immunoSEQ multiplex PCR assay. High-throughput sequencing of the T-cell receptor beta chain was performed on primary melanoma tumor tissue. On the authors' methods: The repertoire analyses covered TCRB CDR3 sharing between samples and the distribution of insertions and deletions. The predictive value of the T-cell fraction was ranked against histopathological variables by a gradient-boosted model. In TCRdb, the immuneACCESS table is reduced to in-frame sequences with V and J assigned. These tables do not hold every clone; where another copy was compared, an unresolved V gene accounts for under half, and the others remain unexplained. The D gene and trimming were derived from the DNA, and the V and J assignments and clone size from that table. Here the sample has about 260 clones; less than 80% occur a single time. Around 7.8% of the sample is held by the ten biggest clonotypes.

The V and J segments used are TRBV11-3 and TRBJ2-7; the junction holds 11 bases that match TRBD1. The sequence came from a human donor with melanoma. Source material: melanoma tumor tissue. The DNA reads TGTGCCAGCAGCCCACAGGACAGGGGGCGGTACGAGCAGTACTTC. Its amino acids are CASSPQDRGRYEQYF.